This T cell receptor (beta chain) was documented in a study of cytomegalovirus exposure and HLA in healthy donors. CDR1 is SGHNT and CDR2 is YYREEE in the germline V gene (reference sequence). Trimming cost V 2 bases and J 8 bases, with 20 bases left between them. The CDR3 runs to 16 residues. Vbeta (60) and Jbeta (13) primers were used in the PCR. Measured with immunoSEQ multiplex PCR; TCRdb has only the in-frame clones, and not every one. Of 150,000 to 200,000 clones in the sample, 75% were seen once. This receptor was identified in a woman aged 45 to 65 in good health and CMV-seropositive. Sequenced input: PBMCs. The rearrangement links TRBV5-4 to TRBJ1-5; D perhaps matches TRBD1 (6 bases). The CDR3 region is CASSFPDRPVREPQHF. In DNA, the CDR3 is TGTGCCAGCAGCTTCCCTGACAGGCCGGTTCGGGAGCCCCAGCATTTT.